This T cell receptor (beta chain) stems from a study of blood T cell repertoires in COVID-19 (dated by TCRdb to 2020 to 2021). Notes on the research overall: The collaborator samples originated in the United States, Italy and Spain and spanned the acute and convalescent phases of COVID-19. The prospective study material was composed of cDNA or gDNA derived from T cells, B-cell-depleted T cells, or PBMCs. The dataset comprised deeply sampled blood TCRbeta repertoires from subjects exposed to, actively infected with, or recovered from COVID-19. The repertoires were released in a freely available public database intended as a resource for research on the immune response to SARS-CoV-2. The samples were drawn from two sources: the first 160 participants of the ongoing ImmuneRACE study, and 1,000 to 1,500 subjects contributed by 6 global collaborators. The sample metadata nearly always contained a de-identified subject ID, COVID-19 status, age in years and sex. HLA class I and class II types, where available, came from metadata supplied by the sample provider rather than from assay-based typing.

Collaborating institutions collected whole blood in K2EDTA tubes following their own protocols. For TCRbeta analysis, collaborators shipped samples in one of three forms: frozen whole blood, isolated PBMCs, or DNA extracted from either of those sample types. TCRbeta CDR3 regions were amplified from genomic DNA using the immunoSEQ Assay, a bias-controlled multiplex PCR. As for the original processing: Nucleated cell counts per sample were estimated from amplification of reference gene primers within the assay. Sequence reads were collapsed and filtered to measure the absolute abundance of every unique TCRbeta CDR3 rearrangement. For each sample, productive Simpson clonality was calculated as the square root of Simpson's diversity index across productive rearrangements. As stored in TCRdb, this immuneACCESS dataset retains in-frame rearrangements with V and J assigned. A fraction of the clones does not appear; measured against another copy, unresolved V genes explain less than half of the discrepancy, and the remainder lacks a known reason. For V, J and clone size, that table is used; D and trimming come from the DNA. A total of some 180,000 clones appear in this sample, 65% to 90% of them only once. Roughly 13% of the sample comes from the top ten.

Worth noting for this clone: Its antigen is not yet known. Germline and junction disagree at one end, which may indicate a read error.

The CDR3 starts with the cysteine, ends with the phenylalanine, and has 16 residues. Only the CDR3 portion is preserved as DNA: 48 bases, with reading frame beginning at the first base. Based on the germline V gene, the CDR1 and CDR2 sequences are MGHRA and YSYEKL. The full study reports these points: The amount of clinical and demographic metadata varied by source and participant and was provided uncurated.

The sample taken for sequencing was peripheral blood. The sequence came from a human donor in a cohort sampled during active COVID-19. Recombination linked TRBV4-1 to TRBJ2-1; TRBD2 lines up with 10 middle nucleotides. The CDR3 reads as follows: CASSEELAGVYNEQFF. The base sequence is TGCGCCAGCAGCGAAGAGCTAGCGGGAGTCTACAATGAGCAGTTCTTC.